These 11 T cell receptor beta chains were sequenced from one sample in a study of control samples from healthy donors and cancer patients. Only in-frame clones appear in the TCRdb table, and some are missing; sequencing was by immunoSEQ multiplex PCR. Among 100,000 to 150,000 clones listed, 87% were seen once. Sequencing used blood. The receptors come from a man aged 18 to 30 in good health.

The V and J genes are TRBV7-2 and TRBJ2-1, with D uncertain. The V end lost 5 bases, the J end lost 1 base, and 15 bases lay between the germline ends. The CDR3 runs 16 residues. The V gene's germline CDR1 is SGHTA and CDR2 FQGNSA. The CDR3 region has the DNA TGTGCCAGCAGCACCCGTAGGGCGCCTTCCTACAATGAGCAGTTCTTC. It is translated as CASSTRRAPSYNEQFF.

The CDR3 DNA reads as TGTGCCAGCAGCGTAGGAGGAAGGGGACTGAATAATGAAAAACTGTTTTTT. The encoded protein is CASSVGGRGLNNEKLFF. This chain links TRBV9 with TRBJ1-4; a possible D gene is TRBD1 (5 bases). The germline V gene encodes CDR1 SGDLS and CDR2 YYNGEE. The CDR3 totals 17 residues. Between the trimmed V and J ends, which lost 0 bases and 4 bases, there was a span of 16 bases.

This chain's CDR3 is CASSPPRGLAGRSGANVLTF. The CDR3 DNA sequence: TGTGCCAGCTCACCACCCCGGGGACTAGCGGGACGCTCTGGGGCCAACGTCCTGACTTTC. This chain uses TRBV18 with TRBJ2-6, with 13 bases identical to TRBD2. The junction had 5 bases not matched to a gene; V was cut back by 0 bases and J by 0 bases. The CDR3 contains 20 residues. CDR1 and CDR2 from the germline V gene are KGHSH and LQKENI.

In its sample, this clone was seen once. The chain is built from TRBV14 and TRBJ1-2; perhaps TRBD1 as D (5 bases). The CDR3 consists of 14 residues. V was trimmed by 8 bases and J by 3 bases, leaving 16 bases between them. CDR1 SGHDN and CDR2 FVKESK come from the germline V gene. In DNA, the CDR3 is TGTGCCAGCTCTTCCTTGGGGGGAGACTATGGCTACACCTTC. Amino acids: CASSSLGGDYGYTF.

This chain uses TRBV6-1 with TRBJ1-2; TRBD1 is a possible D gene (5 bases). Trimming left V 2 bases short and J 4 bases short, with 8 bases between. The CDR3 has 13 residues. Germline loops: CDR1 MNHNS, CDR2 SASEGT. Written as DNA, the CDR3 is TGTGCCAGCAGTGAATTAGGGACCTATGGCTACACCTTC. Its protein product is CASSELGTYGYTF.

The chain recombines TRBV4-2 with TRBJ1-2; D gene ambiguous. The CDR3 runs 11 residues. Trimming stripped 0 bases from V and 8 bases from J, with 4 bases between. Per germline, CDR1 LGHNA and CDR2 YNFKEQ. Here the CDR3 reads CASSQDNGYTF. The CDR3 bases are TGTGCCAGCAGCCAAGATAACGGCTACACCTTC.

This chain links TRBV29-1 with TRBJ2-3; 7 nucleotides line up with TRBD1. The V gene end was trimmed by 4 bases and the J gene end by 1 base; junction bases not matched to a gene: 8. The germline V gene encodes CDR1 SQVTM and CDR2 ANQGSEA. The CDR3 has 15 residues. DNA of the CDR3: TGCAGCGTTGTTTACAGGGGCAAGGGCACAGATACGCAGTATTTT. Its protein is CSVVYRGKGTDTQYF.

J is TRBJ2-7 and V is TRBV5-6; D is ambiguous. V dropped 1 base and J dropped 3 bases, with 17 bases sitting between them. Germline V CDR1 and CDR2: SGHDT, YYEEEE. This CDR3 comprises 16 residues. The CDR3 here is CASSLLGLGSFYEQYF. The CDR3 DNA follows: TGTGCCAGCAGCTTGTTGGGTCTTGGCAGCTTCTACGAGCAGTACTTC.

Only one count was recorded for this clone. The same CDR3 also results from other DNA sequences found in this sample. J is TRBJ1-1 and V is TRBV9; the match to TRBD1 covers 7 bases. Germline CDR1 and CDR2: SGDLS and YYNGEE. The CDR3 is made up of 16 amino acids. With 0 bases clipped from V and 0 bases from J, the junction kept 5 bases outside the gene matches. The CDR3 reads CASSVGRGQMNTEAFF. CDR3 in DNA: TGTGCCAGCAGCGTAGGTAGGGGACAGATGAACACTGAAGCTTTCTTT.

The CDR3 protein is CASTPGSSTDTQYF. CDR3 nucleotides: TGTGCCAGCACCCCAGGGAGCAGCACAGATACGCAGTATTTT. The V gene is TRBV7-3, the J gene TRBJ2-3, with D perhaps assigned TRBD1 or TRBD2 (5 bases each). CDR3 length equals 14 residues. Per the germline V gene, CDR1 is SGHTA and CDR2 is FQGTGA. The V gene lost 7 bases and the J gene lost 0 bases, with 11 bases spanning the gap.

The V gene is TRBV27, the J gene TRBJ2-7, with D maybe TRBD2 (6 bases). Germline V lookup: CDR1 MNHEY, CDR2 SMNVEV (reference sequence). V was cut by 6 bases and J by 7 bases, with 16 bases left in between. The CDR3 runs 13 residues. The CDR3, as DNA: TGTGCCAGCAGCCTTTATGGGGGGTGGGAGCAGTACTTC. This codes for CASSLYGGWEQYF.